The following is a TCR beta chain sequence with its context. The CDR3 extends over 14 amino acids. CDR1 SNHLY and CDR2 FYNNEI come from the germline V gene. J was trimmed by 6 bases and V by 6 bases; bases with no gene match: 6. Using immunoSEQ multiplex PCR, the repertoire was profiled, and TCRdb retains in-frame clones only, with some absent. The repertoire holds approximately 72,000 clones, approximately 86% seen once, with around 28% in the top ten. The sample is drawn from a study of blood T cell repertoires in COVID-19. Turning to the study itself: Acute-phase and convalescent COVID-19 samples originated in the United States, Italy and Spain.

This rearrangement joins TRBV2 to TRBJ1-4, with TRBD1 identical over 8 bases. This sequence originates from a man in his fifties with acute or convalescent COVID-19. Sample: peripheral blood. This CDR3 reads CASRETGVDEKLFF. In DNA, the CDR3 is TGTGCCAGCAGGGAGACAGGGGTAGATGAAAAACTGTTTTTT.